This T cell receptor beta chain was recovered during a study of T cell responses to AZD1222 COVID-19 vaccine. Study findings and constraints: The number of AZD1222 recipients seropositive at baseline was only five or six. The study found Spike-specific TCR breadth and depth rose after two AZD1222 doses. Clonal diversity was possibly underestimated, and white British individuals and females predominated among donors. Repertoire sampling was restricted to post-peak T cell response timepoints.

In this sample, this clone turned up a few times. Antigen specificity is unknown. This CDR3 region has 14 residues. The J segment lost 4 bases and the V segment lost 3 bases, leaving 6 bases of the junction unmatched. The germline V gene encodes CDR1 SQVTM and CDR2 ANQGSEA. TCRdb's copy holds only in-frame clones and misses some; the assay was immunoSEQ multiplex PCR. Found here are about 140,000 clones, over 65% of them singletons; the top ten hold roughly 3.9%. The TCR originated in an adult in good health. V is TRBV29-1 and J is TRBJ2-5; TRBD1 matches 9 bases. This specimen consisted of peripheral blood, obtained on day 0 of AZD1222 vaccination. The CDR3 DNA is TGCAGCGTTGATCAAAAGGACAGGGGAGAGACCCAGTACTTC. Translated, it gives CSVDQKDRGETQYF. The full variable domain, its missing parts supplied by reference TRBV29-1 and TRBJ2-5, is SAVISQKPSRDICQRGTSLTIQCQVDSQVTMMFWYRQQPGQSLTLIATANQGSEATYESGFVIDKFPISRPNLTFSTLTVSNMSPEDSSIYLCSVDQKDRGETQYFGPGTRLLVL.